This T cell receptor beta chain was found in a study of vaccination effects on CD4 cells after COVID-19. The table came from immunoSEQ multiplex PCR; TCRdb's copy has only in-frame clones and leaves some out. The sample contains just under 65,000 clones, approximately 71% of which appear only once. Study observations and caveats: Vaccine-induced clones in healthy vaccinees cross-reacted with common cold coronaviruses in only 1 of 255 cases. The study enrolled few convalescent patients and sampled no early post-infection timepoints.

Ahead of sequencing, the ViraFEST assay grew antigen-specific CD4+ T cells using viral peptide pools. At the end of 9 to 11 days of culture, CD4+ T cells were isolated. People in the vaccine group had not been infected with SARS-CoV-2 before, and their nucleocapsid antibodies were negative. Peptides at roughly 10 ug/ml and IL-2 at around 9.3 IU/ml were added to 1.5 million to 2.5 million PBMC per well. Days 3 and 7 were when half the medium was replaced with IL-2 medium. Regarding this clone: Its cognate antigen is unknown.

This receptor was obtained from a human donor who received a COVID-19 vaccine. Here the sequenced sample was CD4+ T cells from PBMCs cultured with HCoV-OC43 spike peptides, taken before COVID-19 vaccination. The sample's subset: HCoV-OC43 spike overlapping peptide pool stimulation.

CDR3: CAISKDRASSYNEQFF. CDR3 coding DNA: TGTGCCATCAGTAAAGACAGGGCCTCATCCTACAATGAGCAGTTCTTC. The chain couples TRBV10-3 to TRBJ2-1, with TRBD1 matching over 7 bases. This CDR3 spans 16 amino acids. CDR1 is ENHRY and CDR2 is SYGVKD in the germline V gene. The J segment lost 1 base and the V segment lost 5 bases, leaving 8 bases of the junction unmatched.